Given below is one T cell receptor beta chain in context. It has no known antigen specificity. Within one base of it there is no much larger clone, and no base qualities were kept. This record comes from a study of T cell changes during pregnancy in multiple sclerosis (dated by TCRdb to between 2018 and 2021). Describing the broader study: The study looked at changes in the T cell repertoire across pregnancy in women with multiple sclerosis.

V is reduced by 3 bases and J by 7 bases, leaving a spacing of 15 bases between them. From the germline V gene (reference sequence), CDR1 is MNHEY and CDR2 is SMNVEV. The CDR3 covers 14 residues, taking in both the cysteine and the phenylalanine. The retained sequence is limited to the CDR3, 42 bases, with the frame set at the first base. Library construction relied on the immunoSEQ multiplex PCR assay. What TCRdb holds here is the immuneACCESS table cut down to in-frame rearrangements. Part of the clones is not present; checked against another copy, under half of the missing clones reflect an unresolved V gene, and the others are unexplained. This sample gives some 10,000 clones in total; 65% to 85% of them show up just once. Of the sample, 15% to 20% is held by the ten largest clones.

The source is a female donor in good health, enrolled as a control in a pregnancy study. The V gene is TRBV27 and the J gene is TRBJ1-1, with TRBD1 as a weak D call on 6 bases. The sequenced sample was CD8+ T cells from peripheral blood mononuclear cells, obtained in the third trimester of pregnancy. The CDR3 in this case is CASSFTGLSGEAFF. The nucleotides are TGTGCCAGCAGTTTCACAGGGTTAAGTGGTGAAGCTTTCTTT.